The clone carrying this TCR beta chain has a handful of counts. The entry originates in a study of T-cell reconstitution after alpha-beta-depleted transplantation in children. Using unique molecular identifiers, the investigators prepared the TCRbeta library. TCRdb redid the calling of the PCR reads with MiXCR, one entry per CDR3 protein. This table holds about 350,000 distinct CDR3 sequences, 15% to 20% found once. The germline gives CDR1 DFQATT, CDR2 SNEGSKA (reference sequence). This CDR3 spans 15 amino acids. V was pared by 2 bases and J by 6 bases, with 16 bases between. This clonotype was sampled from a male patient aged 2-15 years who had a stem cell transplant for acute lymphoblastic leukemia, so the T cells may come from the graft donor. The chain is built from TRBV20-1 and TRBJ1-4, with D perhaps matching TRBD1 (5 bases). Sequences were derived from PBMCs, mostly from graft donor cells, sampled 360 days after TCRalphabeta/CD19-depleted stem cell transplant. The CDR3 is CSARRSGTLHEKLFF. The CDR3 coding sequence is TGCAGTGCTAGACGCTCCGGGACGTTACATGAAAAACTGTTTTTT.